These 29 T cell receptor beta chains were all obtained from the same sample, sequenced in a study of somatic mutations in cytotoxic T cells in rheumatoid arthritis. Assay: immunoSEQ multiplex PCR; the TCRdb copy retains only in-frame clones and omits some. The table has tens of thousands of clones, about 80% seen once; the top ten hold around 3%. Sequencing used CD8+ T cells sorted from blood. These receptors all stem from a man aged 35 to 55 in good health.

This chain uses TRBV7-8 with TRBJ2-3; D is unresolved. CDR1 SGHVS and CDR2 FQNEAQ come from the germline V gene. The CDR3 extends over 13 amino acids. V lost 1 base and J lost 2, with 4 bases in between. CDR3 residues: CASSLDDTDTQYF. The CDR3 DNA is TGTGCCAGCAGCTTAGACGACACAGATACGCAGTATTTT.

The chain has TRBV7-9 and TRBJ2-7; D is ambiguous. The germline V gene has CDR1 SEHNR and CDR2 FQNEAQ (reference sequence). V lost 5 bases and J lost 0, with 11 bases in between. This CDR3 is 14 amino acids long. In nucleotides, the CDR3 is TGTGCCAGCAGCCCGCGAGATAACTCCTACGAGCAGTACTTC. This translates into CASSPRDNSYEQYF.

The chain has TRBV5-1 and TRBJ2-1, with 11 bases aligning to TRBD2. Germline V CDR1 and CDR2: SGHRS, YFSETQ. V was clipped by 4 bases and J by 5 bases; unmatched bases: 5. CDR3 length: 15 amino acids. The DNA of the CDR3 is TGCGCCAGCAGCCGACCGGGACTAGCGGACAATGAGCAGTTCTTC. It is translated as CASSRPGLADNEQFF.

The J gene is TRBJ1-5, the V gene TRBV28, with D unclear. The CDR3 has 15 amino acids. The V gene lost 3 bases and the J gene lost 0 bases, with 9 bases spanning the gap. Germline V CDR1 and CDR2: MDHEN, SYDVKM. For the CDR3, the DNA is TGTGCCAGCAGTTTGTTGGCAGCTAGCAATCAGCCCCAGCATTTT. Translating it yields CASSLLAASNQPQHF.

This clone was picked up one time. The rearrangement joins TRBV15 to TRBJ2-7, with a possible D match to TRBD2 (5 bases). Germline V CDR1 and CDR2: LNHNV, YYDKDF (reference sequence). V lost 1 base and J lost 1, with 17 bases in between. CDR3 length: 17 amino acids. CDR3 region: CATSRVSRDGKSYEQYF. The DNA for the CDR3 is TGTGCCACCAGCAGAGTGTCCCGAGACGGGAAATCCTACGAGCAGTACTTC.

V and J are TRBV27 and TRBJ2-7; the D is unclear. Per the germline V gene, CDR1 is MNHEY and CDR2 is SMNVEV (reference sequence). The V gene lost 0 bases and the J gene lost 3 bases, with 6 bases spanning the gap. The CDR3 is 13 amino acids. CDR3 bases: TGTGCCAGCAGTTTATCGAACCACTACGAGCAGTACTTC. Translated: CASSLSNHYEQYF.

The chain employs TRBV6-6 and TRBJ2-7; 11 bases align to TRBD1. With V trimmed by 0 bases and J by 4 bases, 5 bases remained unmatched. The CDR3 is 16 amino acids. The germline CDR1 and CDR2 sequences are MNHNY and SVGAGI (reference sequence). DNA of the CDR3: TGTGCCAGCAGTTACTCTTCTTGGGACAGGGGGTACGAGCAGTACTTC. Its translation: CASSYSSWDRGYEQYF.

The chain recombines TRBV6-1 with TRBJ2-7, with D unresolved. CDR3 length equals 14 residues. Trimming took 6 bases from V and 4 from J, leaving 16 bases between them. CDR1 is MNHNS and CDR2 is SASEGT in the germline V gene. The CDR3 is CASRGQEVLYEQYF. The CDR3 nucleotides are TGTGCCAGCAGGGGCCAGGAAGTTCTTTACGAGCAGTACTTC.

This clone was seen just once. The CDR3 loop reads CASSALSAGGYEQYF. The CDR3 nucleotides are TGTGCCAGCAGCGCCCTTAGCGCGGGAGGTTACGAGCAGTACTTC. The chain carries TRBV7-2 and TRBJ2-7; the match to TRBD2 covers 8 bases. Germline CDR1 is SGHTA and CDR2 is FQGNSA. This CDR3 is 15 amino acids long. V gave up 5 bases and J gave up 4 bases; unmatched junction bases: 10.

The CDR3 is CASSSGHLVTQYF. The CDR3 DNA sequence: TGTGCCAGCAGTTCCGGGCATTTAGTTACGCAGTATTTT. The chain recombines TRBV27 with TRBJ2-3; the D is unclear. CDR1 MNHEY and CDR2 SMNVEV come from the germline V gene (reference sequence). CDR3 size: 13 residues. V lost 4 bases, J lost 8 bases, and 13 bases lay in between.

The chain's CDR3 is CASSSPGQLLPDTQYF. CDR3 DNA sequence: TGTGCCAGCAGCTCTCCGGGACAGCTACTACCAGATACGCAGTATTTT. This chain uses TRBV7-6 with TRBJ2-3; 7 bases match TRBD1. Germline trimming cut 4 bases from V and 4 bases from J; bases unmatched to any gene: 11. The V gene's germline CDR1 is SGHVS and CDR2 FNYEAQ. CDR3 size: 16 residues.

This clone was seen a few times. The CDR3 DNA reads as TGTGCCAGCAGCGTCGAAGGAGGGGTTGGTAATGAAAAACTGTTTTTT. Residues: CASSVEGGVGNEKLFF. This chain uses TRBV9 with TRBJ1-4, with D possibly matching TRBD1 (5 bases). V dropped 2 bases and J dropped 4 bases, with 15 bases sitting between them. Germline values: CDR1 SGDLS, CDR2 YYNGEE. The CDR3 has 16 amino acids.

The chain carries TRBV30 and TRBJ2-7, with D uncertain. Germline loops: CDR1 GTSNPN, CDR2 SVGIG (reference sequence). Trimming shortened V by 1 base and J by 2 bases, and 3 bases separated the two germline ends. The CDR3 is 11 amino acids. The CDR3 sequence: CAWSETYEQYF. CDR3 coding DNA: TGTGCCTGGAGTGAGACCTACGAGCAGTACTTC.

CDR3 coding DNA: TGTGCCAGCAGCTCAAAACCGGGACACTTAACAGATACGCAGTATTTT. The encoded protein is CASSSKPGHLTDTQYF. The chain links TRBV9 to TRBJ2-3; TRBD1 is a possible D gene (6 bases). Trimming removed 4 bases from V and 3 bases from J, with 18 bases in between. Per germline, CDR1 SGDLS and CDR2 YYNGEE. CDR3 length equals 16 residues.

The genes are TRBV7-8 and TRBJ2-7; 13 nucleotides agree with TRBD2. The junction had 14 bases not matched to a gene; V was cut back by 5 bases and J by 7 bases. Germline values: CDR1 SGHVS, CDR2 FQNEAQ. There are 17 residues in the CDR3. DNA of the CDR3: TGTGCCAGCAGCCGAGGACTAGCGGGAGCCTTTAGGCAAGAGCAGTACTTC. It specifies CASSRGLAGAFRQEQYF.

The chain has TRBV27 and TRBJ2-7; D possibly uses TRBD1 or TRBD2 (5 bases each). Looked up from germline, CDR1 is MNHEY and CDR2 is SMNVEV (reference sequence). V lost 8 bases and J lost 3, with 20 bases in between. CDR3 length: 15 residues. Written as DNA, the CDR3 is TGTGCCAGCCAACCTTCCCTGGGACCGATCTACGAGCAGTACTTC. Protein product: CASQPSLGPIYEQYF.

The rearrangement uses TRBV13 and TRBJ1-5; TRBD1 might be the D (5 bases). This CDR3 spans 13 amino acids. V dropped 5 bases and J dropped 5 bases, with 10 bases sitting between them. The germline gives CDR1 PRHDT, CDR2 FYEKMQ (reference sequence). CDR3 in amino acids: CASSLGPDQPQHF. CDR3 sequence (DNA): TGTGCCAGCAGCCTGGGGCCAGATCAGCCCCAGCATTTT.

This clone has only one observation. The chain combines TRBV11-3 with TRBJ2-1, with a possible D match to TRBD2 (7 bases). The CDR3 has 12 residues. V lost 3 bases and J lost 9, with 9 bases in between. CDR1 SGHNT and CDR2 YENEEA come from the germline V gene. The CDR3 DNA reads as TGTGCCAGCAGCTTGGGGGGGGCTGAGCAGTTCTTC. It yields the protein CASSLGGAEQFF.

V and J are TRBV19 and TRBJ2-7; D is uncertain. The CDR3 totals 14 residues. Trimming stripped 5 bases from V and 3 bases from J, with 14 bases between. Germline V gene data show CDR1 as LNHDA and CDR2 as SQIVND (reference sequence). The CDR3: CASSAAQSGYEQYF. As DNA, the CDR3 is TGTGCCAGTAGTGCCGCACAGTCGGGCTACGAGCAGTACTTC.

The J gene is TRBJ2-7, the V gene TRBV6-1; 9 positions agree with TRBD2. Germline V lookup: CDR1 MNHNS, CDR2 SASEGT. The CDR3 spans 16 residues. The J segment lost 0 bases and the V segment lost 4 bases, leaving 7 bases of the junction unmatched. CDR3 residues: CASSALAGLGSYEQYF. In DNA form, the CDR3 reads TGTGCCAGCAGTGCCCTAGCGGGATTGGGCTCCTACGAGCAGTACTTC.

The chain employs TRBV5-5 and TRBJ1-2; D possibly corresponds to TRBD1 (6 bases). Germline V gene data show CDR1 as SGHKS and CDR2 as YYEKEE (reference sequence). The CDR3 sequence is 16 residues long. Between the trimmed V and J ends, which lost 0 bases and 4 bases, there was a span of 16 bases. The CDR3 DNA follows: TGTGCCAGCAGCTTGGAAGGACAGATCCTCCTCTATGGCTACACCTTC. It specifies CASSLEGQILLYGYTF. Full variable domain (missing parts from reference TRBV5-5 and TRBJ1-2): DAGVTQSPTHLIKTRGQQVTLRCSPISGHKSVSWYQQVLGQGPQFIFQYYEKEERGRGNFPDRFSARQFPNYSSELNVNALLLGDSALYLCASSLEGQILLYGYTFGSGTRLTVV.

The chain has TRBV7-9 and TRBJ2-1; TRBD2 might be the D (5 bases). CDR3 size: 16 residues. The ends were cut back, 1 base at V and 0 bases at J, with 10 bases in the middle. The germline gives CDR1 SEHNR, CDR2 FQNEAQ (reference sequence). In DNA form, the CDR3 reads TGTGCCAGCAGCTTAGGGAGCGGTCCCTCCTACAATGAGCAGTTCTTC. Its protein product is CASSLGSGPSYNEQFF.

The rearrangement links TRBV28 to TRBJ2-1; possible D gene TRBD2, 5 bases. V lost 6 bases to trimming and J lost 6 bases, with 21 bases between them. The CDR3 covers 16 residues. CDR1 and CDR2 from the germline V gene are MDHEN and SYDVKM. The chain's CDR3 is CASRPGRVPRLNEQFF. CDR3 DNA sequence: TGTGCCAGCAGGCCCGGGCGGGTCCCTCGTCTCAATGAGCAGTTCTTC.

The chain has TRBV7-9 and TRBJ2-5; TRBD2 agrees at 12 bases. The CDR3 has 16 residues. Per germline, CDR1 SEHNR and CDR2 FQNEAQ (reference sequence). The ends lost 3 bases at V and 5 bases at J; junction bases unmatched: 7. CDR3 in amino acids: CASSFLTSGSRETQYF. DNA of the CDR3: TGTGCCAGCAGCTTCTTGACTAGCGGGAGCCGGGAGACCCAGTACTTC.

This clone was recorded once. The gene calls are TRBV28 and TRBJ2-5, with TRBD1 identical over 7 bases. CDR1 and CDR2 (germline): MDHEN, SYDVKM. The ends lost 4 bases at V and 2 bases at J; junction bases unmatched: 10. The CDR3 runs to 16 residues. CDR3 DNA: TGTGCCAGCAGTTCCGCCCCCCGGGACAGACAAGAGACCCAGTACTTC. Translation: CASSSAPRDRQETQYF. Full variable domain (outside the CDR3, taken from reference TRBV28 and TRBJ2-5): DVKVTQSSRYLVKRTGEKVFLECVQDMDHENMFWYRQDPGLGLRLIYFSYDVKMKEKGDIPEGYSVSREKKERFSLILESASTNQTSMYLCASSSAPRDRQETQYFGPGTRLLVL.

J is TRBJ2-3 and V is TRBV5-6; no clear D. Germline V gene lookup returns CDR1 SGHDT and CDR2 YYEEEE. This CDR3 comprises 16 residues. Trimming removed 4 bases from V and 2 bases from J, with 17 bases in between. The CDR3 is CASSPEPALYTDTQYF. DNA of the CDR3: TGTGCCAGCAGCCCAGAGCCCGCGCTCTACACAGATACGCAGTATTTT.

This clone was observed a single time. This sample includes further DNA sequences coding for the same CDR3. V is TRBV27 and J is TRBJ2-7; D remains ambiguous. CDR3 size: 14 residues. Germline loops: CDR1 MNHEY, CDR2 SMNVEV (reference sequence). Trimming removed 5 bases from V and 0 bases from J, with 11 bases in between. For the CDR3, the DNA is TGTGCCAGCAGTCCCCGAACGGGCTCCTACGAGCAGTACTTC. Translated: CASSPRTGSYEQYF.

The V gene is TRBV27, the J gene TRBJ1-4; D is ambiguous. Per germline, CDR1 MNHEY and CDR2 SMNVEV (reference sequence). The germline V and J ends were trimmed by 2 bases and 8 bases, with 9 bases remaining between them. The CDR3 extends over 13 amino acids. CDR3 DNA: TGTGCCAGCAGTTTACCGGGATCCGAAAAACTGTTTTTT. Translated, it gives CASSLPGSEKLFF.

V gene TRBV18 combines with J gene TRBJ2-1; D call uncertain. The CDR3 length is 11 residues. Germline V gene data show CDR1 as KGHSH and CDR2 as LQKENI. V was clipped by 8 bases and J by 8 bases, with 10 bases between them. CDR3 DNA sequence: TGTGCCAGCACCCTAGACTATGAGCAGTTCTTC. Residues: CASTLDYEQFF.